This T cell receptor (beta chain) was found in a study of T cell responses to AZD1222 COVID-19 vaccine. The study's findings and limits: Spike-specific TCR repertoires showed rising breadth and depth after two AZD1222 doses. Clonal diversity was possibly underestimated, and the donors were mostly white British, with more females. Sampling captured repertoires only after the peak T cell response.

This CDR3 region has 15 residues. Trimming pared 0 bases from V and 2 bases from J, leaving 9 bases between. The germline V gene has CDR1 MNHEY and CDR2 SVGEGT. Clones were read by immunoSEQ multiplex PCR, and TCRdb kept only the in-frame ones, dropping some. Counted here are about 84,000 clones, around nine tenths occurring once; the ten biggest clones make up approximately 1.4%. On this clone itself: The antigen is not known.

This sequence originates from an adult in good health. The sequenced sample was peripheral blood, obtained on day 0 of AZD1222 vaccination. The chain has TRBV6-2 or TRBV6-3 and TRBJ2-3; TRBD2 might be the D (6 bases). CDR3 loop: CASSYSEGATDTQYF. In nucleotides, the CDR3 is TGTGCCAGCAGTTACTCGGAGGGAGCCACAGATACGCAGTATTTT.